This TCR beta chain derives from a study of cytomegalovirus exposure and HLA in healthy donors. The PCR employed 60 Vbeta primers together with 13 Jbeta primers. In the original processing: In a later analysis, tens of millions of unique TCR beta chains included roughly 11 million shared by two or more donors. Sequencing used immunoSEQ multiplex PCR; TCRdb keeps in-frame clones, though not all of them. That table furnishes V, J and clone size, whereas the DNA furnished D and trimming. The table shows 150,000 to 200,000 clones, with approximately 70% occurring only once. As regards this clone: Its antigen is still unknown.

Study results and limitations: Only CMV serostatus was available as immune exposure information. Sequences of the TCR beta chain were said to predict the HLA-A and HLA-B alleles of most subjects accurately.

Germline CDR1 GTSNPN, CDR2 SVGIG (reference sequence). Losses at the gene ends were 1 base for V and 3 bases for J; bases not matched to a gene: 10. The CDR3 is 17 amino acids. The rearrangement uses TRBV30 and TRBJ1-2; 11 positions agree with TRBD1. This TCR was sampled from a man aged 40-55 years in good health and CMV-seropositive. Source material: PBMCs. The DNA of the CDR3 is TGTGCCTGGAGTGGGGGGACAGGGGGAAAGGAGGACTATGGCTACACCTTC. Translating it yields CAWSGGTGGKEDYGYTF.